This T cell receptor (beta chain) was sequenced in a study of shared clonotypes between healthy human individuals. Whole-study results and caveats: Non-shared clonotypes showed lower generation probabilities than clonotypes common to all four donors.

CDR1 LNHDA and CDR2 SQIVND come from the germline V gene (reference sequence). Trimming took 2 bases from V and 4 from J, leaving 15 bases between them. There are 16 residues in the CDR3. The method was immunoSEQ multiplex PCR; TCRdb's version includes in-frame clones alone and lacks a portion of them. The sample yields about 530,000 clones, 90% to 96% seen once. Points on this clone: No antigen is known for it.

Sequences were obtained from naive CD4+ T cells sorted from blood. The sample's subset: CD45RA+ positively selected. The sequence was obtained from a woman younger than 45 in good health. The chain has TRBV19 and TRBJ1-5; D is perhaps TRBD1 (6 bases). CDR3: CASSITGLPKNQPQHF. The CDR3 DNA sequence: TGTGCCAGTAGTATAACAGGGCTACCAAAAAATCAGCCCCAGCATTTT.